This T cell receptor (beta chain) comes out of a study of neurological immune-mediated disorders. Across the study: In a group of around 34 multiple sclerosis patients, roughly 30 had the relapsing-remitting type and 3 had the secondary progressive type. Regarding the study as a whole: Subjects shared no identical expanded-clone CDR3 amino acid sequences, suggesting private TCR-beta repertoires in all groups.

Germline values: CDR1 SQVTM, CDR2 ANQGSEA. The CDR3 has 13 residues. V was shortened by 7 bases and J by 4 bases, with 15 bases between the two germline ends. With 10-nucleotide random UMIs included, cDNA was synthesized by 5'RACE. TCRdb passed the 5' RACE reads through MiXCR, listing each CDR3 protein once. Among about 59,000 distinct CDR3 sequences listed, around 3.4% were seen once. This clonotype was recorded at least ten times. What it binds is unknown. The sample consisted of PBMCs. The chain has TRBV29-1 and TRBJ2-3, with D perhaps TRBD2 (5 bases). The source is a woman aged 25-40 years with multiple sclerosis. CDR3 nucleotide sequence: TGCAGCGCCGAGGGCCGGGAATCAGATACGCAGTATTTT. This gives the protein CSAEGRESDTQYF.